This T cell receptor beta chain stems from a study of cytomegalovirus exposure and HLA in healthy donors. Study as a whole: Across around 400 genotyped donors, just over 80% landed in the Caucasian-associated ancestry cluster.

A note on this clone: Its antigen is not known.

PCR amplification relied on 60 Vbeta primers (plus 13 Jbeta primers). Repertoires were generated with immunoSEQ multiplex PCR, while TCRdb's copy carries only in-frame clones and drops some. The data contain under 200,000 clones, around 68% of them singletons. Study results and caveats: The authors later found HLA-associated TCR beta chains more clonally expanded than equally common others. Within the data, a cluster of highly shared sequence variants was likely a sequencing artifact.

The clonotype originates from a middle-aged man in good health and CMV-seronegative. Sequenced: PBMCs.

The CDR3 DNA sequence: TGTGCCAGCAGCGGTAAGGGACAGGGGGCGACAGATACGCAGTATTTT. Translated: CASSGKGQGATDTQYF. The V call is TRBV7-6, the J call TRBJ2-3; TRBD1 matches at 12 bases. CDR1 and CDR2 (germline): SGHVS, FNYEAQ. The CDR3 runs 16 residues. The V gene end was trimmed by 5 bases and the J gene end by 3 bases; junction bases not matched to a gene: 6.